Following are 18 T cell receptor beta chains from one sample sequenced in a study of shared clonotypes between healthy human individuals. TCRdb's copy holds only in-frame clones and misses some; the assay was immunoSEQ multiplex PCR. The sample contains about 100,000 clones, 68% of which appear only once. The sample consisted of memory CD8+ T cells sorted from blood. Subset of the sample: CD45RO+ cells pooled with CCR7-negative TemRA cells. These receptor sequences come from a woman in her twenties or thirties in good health.

This rearrangement joins TRBV2 to TRBJ2-1; 7 bases are shared with TRBD2. CDR1 and CDR2 from the germline V gene are SNHLY and FYNNEI. CDR3 length equals 18 residues. After removal of 1 base from V and 0 bases from J, the junction contained 9 bases not matched to a gene. CDR3 in DNA: TGTGCCAGCAGTGAAGTGCCGGGACTAACGACCTCCTACAATGAGCAGTTCTTC. This sequence encodes CASSEVPGLTTSYNEQFF.

The J gene is TRBJ2-4, the V gene TRBV19, with D possibly being TRBD1 (5 bases). V gave up 3 bases and J gave up 12 bases, with 15 bases separating them. Per the germline V gene, CDR1 is LNHDA and CDR2 is SQIVND (reference sequence). The CDR3 loop spans 13 amino acids. The CDR3 DNA is TGTGCCAGTAGTATGGGGCACGGAACGGATCAGTACTTC. Translation gives CASSMGHGTDQYF.

The V gene is TRBV2, the J gene TRBJ2-3, with TRBD2 as a possible D gene (6 bases). From germline, CDR1 is SNHLY and CDR2 FYNNEI. CDR3 size: 12 residues. Trimming pared 10 bases from V and 1 base from J, leaving 9 bases between. CDR3 region: CATTGGTDTQYF. The CDR3 DNA is TGTGCCACGACGGGGGGCACAGATACGCAGTATTTT.

The gene calls are TRBV4-1 and TRBJ2-5, with a possible D match to TRBD1 (6 bases). The CDR3 covers 14 residues. The germline CDR1 and CDR2 sequences are MGHRA and YSYEKL. The V and J ends lost 4 bases and 1 base respectively, with 10 bases between them. In DNA form, the CDR3 reads TGCGCCAGCAGCCCATTCAGGGGCCAAGAGACCCAGTACTTC. Translating it yields CASSPFRGQETQYF.

The rearrangement links TRBV4-1 to TRBJ2-3; D gene uncertain. Trimming removed 1 base at V and 6 bases at J, with 8 bases between. Per germline, CDR1 MGHRA and CDR2 YSYEKL. The CDR3 spans 13 residues. CDR3: CASSQGMGDTQYF. CDR3 nucleotides: TGCGCCAGCAGCCAAGGTATGGGGGATACGCAGTATTTT.

A single count supports this clone. This chain links TRBV7-9 with TRBJ2-6; 10 bases fit TRBD1. The CDR3 extends over 17 amino acids. Germline-derived CDR1 and CDR2 are SEHNR and FQNEAQ (reference sequence). The ends lost 6 bases at V and 1 base at J; junction bases unmatched: 6. The CDR3 coding sequence is TGTGCCAGCAGGACAGGGGGCTTTAGGTCTGGGGCCAACGTCCTGACTTTC. Translation gives CASRTGGFRSGANVLTF.

This sequence joins TRBV7-2 and TRBJ2-1; D may correspond to TRBD1 or TRBD2 (5 bases each). Deletions cut 2 bases from V and 5 bases from J, with 19 bases between. Germline CDR1 and CDR2: SGHTA and FQGNSA. This CDR3 is built from 17 residues. The CDR3: CASSLFSGTGIDNEQFF. The CDR3 nucleotides read TGTGCCAGCAGCTTATTCAGTGGGACGGGGATTGACAATGAGCAGTTCTTC. Full variable domain (outside the CDR3, taken from reference TRBV7-2 and TRBJ2-1): GAGVSQSPSNKVTEKGKDVELRCDPISGHTALYWYRQSLGQGLEFLIYFQGNSAPDKSGLPSDRFSAERTGGSVSTLTIQRTQQEDSAVYLCASSLFSGTGIDNEQFFGPGTRLTVL.

The rearrangement links TRBV6-1 to TRBJ2-1, with D tentatively TRBD1 (5 bases). The germline V gene has CDR1 MNHNS and CDR2 SASEGT. The ends were cut back, 9 bases at V and 3 bases at J, with 12 bases in the middle. This CDR3 region has 13 residues. This CDR3 is CASHRLNYNEQFF. The DNA for the CDR3 is TGTGCCAGTCACAGGCTCAACTACAATGAGCAGTTCTTC.

This clone was observed at least ten times. This chain connects TRBV10-3 to TRBJ2-2; 8 positions agree with TRBD2. This CDR3 has 21 amino acids. Germline trimming cut 0 bases from V and 5 bases from J; bases unmatched to any gene: 20. CDR1 and CDR2 from the germline V gene are ENHRY and SYGVKD. The CDR3 loop is CAISESELGYSAGGDTGELFF. The CDR3 DNA reads TGTGCCATCAGTGAGTCGGAATTGGGTTATAGCGCGGGAGGAGATACCGGGGAGCTGTTTTTT.

Many counts were recorded for this clone. V is TRBV5-4 and J is TRBJ1-1; 8 nucleotides match TRBD1. The ends lost 4 bases at V and 10 bases at J; junction bases unmatched: 6. CDR1 is SGHNT, CDR2 YYREEE, per germline (reference sequence). The CDR3 has 12 residues. In DNA form, the CDR3 reads TGTGCCAGCAGCATTCCACAGGGGGGAGCTTTCTTT. Residues: CASSIPQGGAFF.

The genes are TRBV7-9 and TRBJ2-7, with 7 bases identical to TRBD1. This CDR3 has 15 amino acids. After removal of 3 bases from V and 2 bases from J, the junction contained 7 bases not matched to a gene. Germline CDR1 and CDR2: SEHNR and FQNEAQ (reference sequence). The CDR3 sequence is CASSLRPQGTYEQYF. DNA for the CDR3: TGTGCCAGCAGCTTGAGACCACAGGGGACCTACGAGCAGTACTTC. Complete variable domain (other parts from reference TRBV7-9 and TRBJ2-7): DTGVSQNPRHKITKRGQNVTFRCDPISEHNRLYWYRQTLGQGPEFLTYFQNEAQLEKSRLLSDRFSAERPKGSFSTLEIQRTEQGDSAMYLCASSLRPQGTYEQYFGPGTRLTVT.

This clone was picked up a small number of times. The chain joins TRBV6-4 to TRBJ2-2, with D possibly matching TRBD1 (6 bases). This CDR3 has 14 residues. The V gene lost 2 bases and the J gene lost 3 bases, with 7 bases spanning the gap. Germline values: CDR1 MRHNA, CDR2 SNTAGT. The CDR3 region has the DNA TGTGCCAGCAGTGACAGGACAGACACCGGGGAGCTGTTTTTT. Translated: CASSDRTDTGELFF.

The chain recombines TRBV27 with TRBJ1-2; a possible D gene is TRBD1 (6 bases). Per the germline V gene, CDR1 is MNHEY and CDR2 is SMNVEV (reference sequence). The CDR3 totals 19 residues. Trimming shortened V by 0 bases and J by 4 bases, and 24 bases separated the two germline ends. The CDR3 sequence is CASSLSALRNGGKGYGYTF. The DNA of the CDR3 is TGTGCCAGCAGTTTATCGGCATTGAGGAATGGGGGCAAGGGCTATGGCTACACCTTC.

The rearrangement joins TRBV5-1 to TRBJ2-7, with D perhaps being TRBD1 or TRBD2 (6 bases each). Trimming shortened V by 4 bases and J by 3 bases, and 14 bases separated the two germline ends. The germline gives CDR1 SGHRS, CDR2 YFSETQ. The CDR3 consists of 14 residues. The CDR3 DNA reads TGCGCCAGCAGCCCCGACGGGGGCTACTACGAGCAGTACTTC. This translates into CASSPDGGYYEQYF.

This chain joins TRBV11-2 and TRBJ2-1; D is uncertain. Germline-derived CDR1 and CDR2 are SGHAT and FQNNGV. The V end was cut by 0 bases, the J end by 0 bases, with 6 bases between. The CDR3 is 15 amino acids. This chain's CDR3 is CASSLEHSSYNEQFF. CDR3 in DNA: TGTGCCAGCAGCTTAGAGCACAGCTCCTACAATGAGCAGTTCTTC.

Many counts were recorded for this clone. The chain uses TRBV25-1 and TRBJ2-5; a possible D gene is TRBD2 (6 bases). V was cut by 4 bases and J by 0 bases, with 9 bases left in between. Germline values: CDR1 MGHDK, CDR2 SYGVNS. The CDR3 consists of 14 residues. The CDR3 is CASSVGGNQETQYF. The CDR3 DNA follows: TGTGCCAGCAGTGTGGGGGGTAACCAAGAGACCCAGTACTTC.

CDR3 nucleotide sequence: TGTGCCAGCAGCGCCTCGACGGCGGCCTACGAGCAGTACTTC. This gives the protein CASSASTAAYEQYF. V gene TRBV9 combines with J gene TRBJ2-7; D is undetermined. This CDR3 is built from 14 residues. The V and J ends lost 3 bases and 2 bases respectively, with 12 bases between them. Germline lookup yields CDR1 SGDLS and CDR2 YYNGEE.

Comment on this clone: Just one base apart from a much larger clone, this may be a read error. This chain uses TRBV9 with TRBJ2-3; D remains unclear. This CDR3 comprises 12 residues. V was trimmed by 0 bases and J by 5 bases, leaving 4 bases between them. Germline V CDR1 and CDR2: SGDLS, YYNGEE. The CDR3 DNA reads TGTGCCAGCAGCGTAGCCGGAGATACGCAGTATTTT. As protein: CASSVAGDTQYF. Together with reference TRBV9 and TRBJ2-3, the CDR3 gives the full variable domain: DSGVTQTPKHLITATGQRVTLRCSPRSGDLSVYWYQQSLDQGLQFLIQYYNGEERAKGNILERFSAQQFPDLHSELNLSSLELGDSALYFCASSVAGDTQYFGPGTRLTVL.